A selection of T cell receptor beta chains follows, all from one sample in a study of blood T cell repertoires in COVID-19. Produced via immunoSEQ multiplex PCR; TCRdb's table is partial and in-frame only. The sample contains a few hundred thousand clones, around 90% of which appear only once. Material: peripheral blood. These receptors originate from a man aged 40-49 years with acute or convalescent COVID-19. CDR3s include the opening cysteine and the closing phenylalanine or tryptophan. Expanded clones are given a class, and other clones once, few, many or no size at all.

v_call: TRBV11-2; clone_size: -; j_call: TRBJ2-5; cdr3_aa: CASSPRLAGGLLQETQYF
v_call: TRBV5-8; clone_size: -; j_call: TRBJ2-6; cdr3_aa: CASTSRSGANVLTF
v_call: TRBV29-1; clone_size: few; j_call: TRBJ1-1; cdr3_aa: CSVDESGQGTEAFF
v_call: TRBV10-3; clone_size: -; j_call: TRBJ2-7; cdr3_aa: CAISVEGFNEQYF
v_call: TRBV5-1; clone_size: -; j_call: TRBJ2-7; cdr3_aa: CASNPGTGVLYEQYF
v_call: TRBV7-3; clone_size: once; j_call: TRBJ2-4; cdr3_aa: CASSRDRGIAKNIQYF
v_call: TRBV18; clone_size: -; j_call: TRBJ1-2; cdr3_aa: CASSPSGQGNYGYTF
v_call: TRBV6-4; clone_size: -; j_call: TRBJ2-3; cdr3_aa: CASSELAGGPSDTQYF
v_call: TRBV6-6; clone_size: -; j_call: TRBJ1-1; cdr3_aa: CASSLPGGSYTEAFF
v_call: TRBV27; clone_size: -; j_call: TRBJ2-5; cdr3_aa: CASSLGATEFTTQYF
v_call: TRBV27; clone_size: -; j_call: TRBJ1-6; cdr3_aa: CASSPNLGQGGSPLHF
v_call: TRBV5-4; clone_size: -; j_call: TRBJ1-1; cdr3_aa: CASSRTGGTEAFF